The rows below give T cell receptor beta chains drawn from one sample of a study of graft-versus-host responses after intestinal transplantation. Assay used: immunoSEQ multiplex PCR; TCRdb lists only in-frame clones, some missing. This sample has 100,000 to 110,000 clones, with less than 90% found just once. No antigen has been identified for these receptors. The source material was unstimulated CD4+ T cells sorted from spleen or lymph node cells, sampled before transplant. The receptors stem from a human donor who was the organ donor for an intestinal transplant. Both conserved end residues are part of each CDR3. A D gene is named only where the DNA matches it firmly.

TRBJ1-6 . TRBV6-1 CASSEGPGGSFNSPLHF
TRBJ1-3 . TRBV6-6 CASSYSITIGNTIYF
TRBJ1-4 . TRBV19 CASSLQGGSTNEKLFF
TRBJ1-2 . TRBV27 CASSRSWQVSNYGYTF
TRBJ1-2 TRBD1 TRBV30 CAWSKGLDRAYDGYTF
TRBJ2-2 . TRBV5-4 CASSTDTSTGELFF
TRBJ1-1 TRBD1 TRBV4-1 CASSQVRTGMNTEAFF
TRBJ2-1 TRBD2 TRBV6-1 CASSDRGVGGDEQFF
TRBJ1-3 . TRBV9 CASSNTGSGNTIYF
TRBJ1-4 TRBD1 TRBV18 CASSQGALSEKLFF